Listed below are T cell receptor beta chains from one sample, sequenced in a study of cytotoxic CD8 clonotypes in ibrutinib-treated CLL. Assay: immunoSEQ multiplex PCR; the TCRdb copy retains only in-frame clones and omits some. The data show 150,000 to 200,000 clones, over 75% seen once. This sample comprised PBMCs, obtained at disease progression, from a patient treated with ibrutinib. Receptors originate from a human donor with chronic lymphocytic leukemia. CDR3s include the opening cysteine and the closing phenylalanine or tryptophan. A D gene is named only where the DNA matches it firmly. The size field is filled for only some rows; it gives once, few, many or a size class.

clone size	V gene	J gene	D gene	CDR3 protein	CDR3 DNA
.	TRBV6-6	TRBJ1-1	.	CASSYSSGGSGTEAFF	TGTGCCAGCAGTTACTCGAGTGGTGGAAGTGGCACTGAAGCTTTCTTT
once	TRBV7-3	TRBJ2-1	TRBD2	CASSTGRGTSDEQFF	TGTGCCAGCAGCACCGGTAGGGGGACTAGCGATGAGCAGTTCTTC
.	TRBV7-2	TRBJ2-3	.	CASREGRGASTDTQYF	TGTGCCAGCAGGGAAGGGCGAGGGGCTAGCACAGATACGCAGTATTTT
few	TRBV7-9	TRBJ2-7	.	CASSLGVSVEQYF	TGTGCCAGCAGCTTAGGTGTTAGTGTCGAGCAGTACTTC
.	TRBV6-1	TRBJ1-5	.	CASSERLGSGYQPQHF	TGTGCCAGCAGTGAAAGACTTGGCAGTGGATATCAGCCCCAGCATTTT
.	TRBV7-3	TRBJ2-3	.	CASSGDPTDTQYF	TGTGCCAGCAGCGGGGACCCTACAGATACGCAGTATTTT
.	TRBV20-1	TRBJ2-4	TRBD2	CSAGGLAGEYF	TGCAGTGCTGGGGGACTAGCGGGAGAGTACTTC
.	TRBV11-3	TRBJ2-5	.	CASSLAGGRPRETQYF	TGTGCCAGCAGCTTAGCGGGTGGCAGACCACGAGAGACCCAGTACTTC
.	TRBV5-4	TRBJ1-4	.	CASSFQIRGVREKLFF	TGTGCCAGCAGCTTCCAAATCAGGGGAGTAAGGGAAAAACTGTTTTTT
.	TRBV2	TRBJ1-2	.	CASSEGVPRPSYNYGYTF	TGTGCCAGCAGTGAAGGGGTACCCCGACCGAGCTATAACTATGGCTACACCTTC
few	TRBV18	TRBJ2-1	.	CASSVFNEQFF	TGTGCCAGCTCAGTTTTCAATGAGCAGTTCTTC
.	TRBV5-1	TRBJ2-5	.	CASQWEGQPFETRYF	TGCGCCAGCCAATGGGAGGGACAGCCGTTCGAGACCCGGTACTTC
.	TRBV5-1	TRBJ2-1	.	CASSFAGALESNEQFF	TGCGCCAGCAGCTTCGCGGGGGCCCTCGAGAGCAATGAGCAGTTCTTC
.	TRBV6-6	TRBJ1-2	.	CASVRDYGYTF	TGTGCCAGCGTTAGGGACTATGGCTACACCTTC
.	TRBV4-1	TRBJ1-3	.	CASSQPGTTGNTIYF	TGCGCCAGCAGCCAACCCGGGACAACTGGAAACACCATATATTTT
.	TRBV10-2	TRBJ2-3	TRBD2	CASRDPIAGDTDTQYF	TGCGCCAGCAGGGATCCAATAGCGGGAGACACAGATACGCAGTATTTT
.	TRBV18	TRBJ2-1	.	CASSPPTAAMYNEQFF	TGTGCCAGCTCACCTCCTACCGCCGCAATGTACAATGAGCAGTTCTTC
.	TRBV29-1	TRBJ2-7	TRBD1	CSVLQGAGEQYF	TGCAGCGTACTCCAGGGGGCTGGGGAGCAGTACTTC
.	TRBV30	TRBJ2-7	.	CAWSVKGSEQYF	TGTGCCTGGAGTGTAAAGGGTTCCGAGCAGTACTTC
.	TRBV6-6	TRBJ1-1	TRBD1	CASSYAGQMNTEAFF	TGTGCCAGCAGTTACGCGGGACAGATGAACACTGAAGCTTTCTTT
.	TRBV5-4	TRBJ2-5	.	CASSSHRETQYF	TGTGCCAGCAGCTCGCATAGAGAGACCCAGTACTTC
.	TRBV7-8	TRBJ1-5	.	CASSLARNVNQPQHF	TGTGCCAGCAGCTTAGCGAGGAACGTCAATCAGCCCCAGCATTTT
.	TRBV18	TRBJ1-2	.	CASSPFDRPSNYGYTF	TGTGCCAGCTCACCATTCGACAGACCTTCTAACTATGGCTACACCTTC
.	TRBV27	TRBJ2-7	.	CASSLLSIRRYEQYF	TGTGCCAGCAGTTTGCTTTCGATCAGGAGATACGAGCAGTACTTC
.	TRBV18	TRBJ1-4	.	CASSPQPLGRPNEKLFF	TGTGCCAGCTCACCACAACCCCTTGGACGGCCGAATGAAAAACTGTTTTTT
once	TRBV6-4	TRBJ1-4	TRBD1	CASSLRGTGRDEKLFF	TGTGCCAGCAGTCTACGCGGGACAGGGAGGGATGAAAAACTGTTTTTT
.	TRBV19	TRBJ2-2	.	CASMPSANTGELFF	TGTGCCAGTATGCCGTCCGCGAACACCGGGGAGCTGTTTTTT
.	TRBV1	TRBJ2-1	.	CTSSQGLPTSYNEQFF	TGCACCAGCAGCCAAGGGCTCCCCACCTCCTACAATGAGCAGTTCTTC
.	TRBV29-1	TRBJ1-1	TRBD1	CSVAGGYDTEAFF	TGCAGCGTTGCAGGGGGGTACGACACTGAAGCTTTCTTT
.	TRBV27	TRBJ1-2	TRBD1	CASSPRQGSMYGYTF	TGTGCCAGCAGTCCCCGACAGGGGTCCATGTATGGCTACACCTTC
.	TRBV6-1	TRBJ1-2	.	CASSDLYSVYGYTF	TGTGCCAGCAGTGACCTCTATAGTGTATATGGCTACACCTTC
.	TRBV5-8	TRBJ2-1	TRBD2	CASSLGRFGLAFNEQFF	TGTGCCAGCAGCTTGGGTAGATTCGGACTAGCTTTTAATGAGCAGTTCTTC
.	TRBV4-1	TRBJ2-4	TRBD2	CASSRETSGGELAKNIQYF	TGCGCCAGCAGCCGAGAGACTAGCGGGGGGGAACTAGCCAAAAACATTCAGTACTTC
.	TRBV5-1	TRBJ1-1	.	CASSLAWGIGTEAFF	TGCGCCAGCAGCTTGGCATGGGGGATCGGCACTGAAGCTTTCTTT
.	TRBV7-2	TRBJ2-7	.	CASSWDEGPRGYEQYF	TGTGCCAGCAGCTGGGATGAAGGACCTCGGGGCTACGAGCAGTACTTC
.	TRBV5-1	TRBJ2-7	TRBD1	CASSTRGQDYEQYF	TGCGCCAGCAGCACCCGCGGACAGGACTACGAGCAGTACTTC
.	TRBV11-2	TRBJ2-7	.	CASSHMGFSYEQYF	TGTGCCAGCAGCCACATGGGATTCTCCTACGAGCAGTACTTC
.	TRBV5-4	TRBJ2-7	.	CASSLGAFSYEQYF	TGTGCCAGCAGCCTCGGGGCCTTCTCCTACGAGCAGTACTTC
.	TRBV19	TRBJ2-7	TRBD2	CASSRAGGVNYEQYF	TGTGCCAGTAGCCGAGCTGGGGGGGTGAACTACGAGCAGTACTTC
.	TRBV18	TRBJ2-1	TRBD2	CASSPPPGGGLAGGSSYNEQFF	TGTGCCAGCTCACCACCTCCAGGTGGGGGACTAGCGGGGGGCAGCTCCTACAATGAGCAGTTCTTC
.	TRBV28	TRBJ1-1	.	CASSLPLGRMNTEAFF	TGTGCCAGCAGTTTACCGCTTGGACGTATGAACACTGAAGCTTTCTTT
.	TRBV5-8	TRBJ1-2	TRBD1	CASSRRDREVNGYTF	TGTGCCAGCAGCCGTAGGGACAGGGAGGTGAATGGCTACACCTTC
once	TRBV5-1	TRBJ2-7	TRBD1	CASSSGQGDSYEQYF	TGCGCCAGCAGCTCTGGACAGGGCGACTCCTACGAGCAGTACTTC
.	TRBV2	TRBJ1-2	.	CASRTASTGYYGYTF	TGTGCCAGCAGGACAGCCTCGACAGGCTACTATGGCTACACCTTC
.	TRBV27	TRBJ1-3	TRBD1	CASSRGQGTGNTIYF	TGTGCCAGCAGTCGCGGACAGGGGACTGGAAACACCATATATTTT
few	TRBV7-9	TRBJ2-7	.	CASSLGGQGYEQYF	TGTGCCAGCAGCTTAGGGGGGCAAGGCTACGAGCAGTACTTC
.	TRBV27	TRBJ2-5	TRBD1	CASSPHVGQGWAETQYF	TGTGCCAGCAGTCCGCACGTGGGACAGGGGTGGGCAGAGACCCAGTACTTC
.	TRBV15	TRBJ1-5	.	CATSRALEVNQPQHF	TGTGCCACCAGCAGAGCTTTAGAGGTCAATCAGCCCCAGCATTTT
.	TRBV9	TRBJ1-4	.	CASSVLPGNEEKLFF	TGTGCCAGCAGCGTCCTACCGGGGAACGAGGAAAAACTGTTTTTT
.	TRBV5-6	TRBJ1-2	TRBD1	CASSLGGGPLNGYTF	TGTGCCAGCAGCTTGGGAGGGGGCCCTCTGAATGGCTACACCTTC
few	TRBV11-3	TRBJ2-1	.	CASSRVGRASSYNEQFF	TGTGCCAGCAGCCGGGTCGGGCGGGCCAGCTCCTACAATGAGCAGTTCTTC
.	TRBV27	TRBJ2-3	.	CASSFLDSDTQYF	TGTGCCAGCAGTTTTTTGGATAGTGATACGCAGTATTTT